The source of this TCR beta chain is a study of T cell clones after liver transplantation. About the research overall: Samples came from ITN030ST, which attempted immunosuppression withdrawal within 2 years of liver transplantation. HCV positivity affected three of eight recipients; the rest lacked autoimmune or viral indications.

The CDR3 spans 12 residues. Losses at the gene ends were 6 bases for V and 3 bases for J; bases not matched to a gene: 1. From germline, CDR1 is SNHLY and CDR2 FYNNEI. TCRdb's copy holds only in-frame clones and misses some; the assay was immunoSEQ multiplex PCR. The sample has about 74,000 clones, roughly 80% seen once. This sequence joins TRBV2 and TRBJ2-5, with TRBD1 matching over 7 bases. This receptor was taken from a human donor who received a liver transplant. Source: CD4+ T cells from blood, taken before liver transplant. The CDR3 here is CASRTGKETQYF. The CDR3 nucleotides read TGTGCCAGCAGGACAGGGAAAGAGACCCAGTACTTC.